The T cell receptor beta chain under discussion was sequenced for a study of PD-1 blockade in classical Hodgkin lymphoma. Sequenced by immunoSEQ multiplex PCR; TCRdb stores in-frame clones only, minus some. The data show 130,000 to 150,000 clones, 78% seen once. This clone was counted once. This CDR3 is built from 13 residues. Germline V gives CDR1 SGHAT, CDR2 FQNNGV. Deletions cut 5 bases from V and 4 bases from J, with 11 bases between. No patient escaped relapse after autologous stem cell transplantation, and brentuximab vedotin exposure varied. Sequencing was performed on peripheral blood mononuclear cells (PBMCs), taken before the second cycle of nivolumab. The J gene is TRBJ1-1, the V gene TRBV11-2; D unclear. This TCR was sampled from a human donor with classical Hodgkin lymphoma. CDR3 residues: CASSPFGGTEAFF. The CDR3 nucleotides are TGTGCCAGCAGCCCCTTTGGAGGCACTGAAGCTTTCTTT.